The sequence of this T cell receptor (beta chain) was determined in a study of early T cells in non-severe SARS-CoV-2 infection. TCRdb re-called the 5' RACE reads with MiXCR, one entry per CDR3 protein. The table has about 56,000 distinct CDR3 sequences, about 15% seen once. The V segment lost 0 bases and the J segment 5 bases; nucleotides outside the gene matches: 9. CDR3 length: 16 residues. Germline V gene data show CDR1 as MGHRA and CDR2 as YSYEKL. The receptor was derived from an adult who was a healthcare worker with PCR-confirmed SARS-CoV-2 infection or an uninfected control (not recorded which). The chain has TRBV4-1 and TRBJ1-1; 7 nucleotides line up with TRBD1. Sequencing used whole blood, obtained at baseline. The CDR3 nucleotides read TGCGCCAGCAGCCAAGAGCCGACAGGGCGACGGACTGAAGCTTTCTTT. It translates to CASSQEPTGRRTEAFF.